The 32 T cell receptor beta chains presented below share a single source sample, sequenced in a study of cytomegalovirus exposure and HLA in healthy donors. The PCR contained 60 Vbeta and 13 Jbeta primers. Here immunoSEQ multiplex PCR was the method, and the copy in TCRdb shows in-frame clones only, minus some. The sample consists of approximately 170,000 clones, 73% of them appearing once. The sample was PBMCs. These receptors all stem from a woman aged 18-30 years in good health and CMV-seropositive.

This sequence joins TRBV5-6 and TRBJ2-7, with D possibly TRBD2 on 5 matching bases. V was pared by 4 bases and J by 7 bases, with 18 bases between. The CDR3 loop spans 14 amino acids. Germline CDR1 and CDR2: SGHDT and YYEEEE. CDR3 protein: CASSRPPVEVEQYF. CDR3 coding DNA: TGTGCCAGCAGCCGCCCCCCCGTGGAGGTGGAGCAGTACTTC.

This clone was detected once. V gene TRBV5-1 combines with J gene TRBJ2-4; weak D call: TRBD2 (6 bases). The CDR3 contains 15 residues. Germline lookup yields CDR1 SGHRS and CDR2 YFSETQ. The ends were cut back, 3 bases at V and 0 bases at J, with 10 bases in the middle. The CDR3 protein is CASSWGEGAKNIQYF. The CDR3 DNA is TGCGCCAGCAGCTGGGGGGAAGGAGCCAAAAACATTCAGTACTTC.

The V and J genes are TRBV2 and TRBJ2-5, with 8 bases that match TRBD2. The V gene end was trimmed by 7 bases and the J gene end by 5 bases; junction bases not matched to a gene: 9. CDR1 is SNHLY, CDR2 FYNNEI, per germline. CDR3 length equals 14 residues. The DNA for the CDR3 is TGTGCCAGCAAGGTTGGCGGGGGGCTGGAGACCCAGTACTTC. Translation: CASKVGGGLETQYF.

This clone was found once. The rearrangement uses TRBV7-2 and TRBJ2-4, with a weak D call TRBD2 (5 bases). V lost 0 bases, J lost 1 base, and 7 bases lay in between. This CDR3 region has 15 residues. Germline loops: CDR1 SGHTA, CDR2 FQGNSA. CDR3 amino acids: CASSLASGAKNIQYF. CDR3 coding DNA: TGTGCCAGCAGCTTAGCGTCGGGGGCCAAAAACATTCAGTACTTC.

This clone has just one count. V and J are TRBV25-1 and TRBJ2-3; 7 nucleotides match TRBD2. From germline, CDR1 is MGHDK and CDR2 SYGVNS. The CDR3 covers 14 residues. Trimming removed 4 bases from V and 1 base from J; junction bases left unmatched: 2. The DNA for the CDR3 is TGTGCCAGCAGTGTCGCGGGGGGCACAGATACGCAGTATTTT. Its translation is CASSVAGGTDTQYF.

V is TRBV28 and J is TRBJ1-1, with TRBD1 matching over 11 bases. Germline assignment: CDR1 MDHEN and CDR2 SYDVKM. Unmatched junction bases numbered 8, after V lost 6 bases and J lost 5 bases. The CDR3 runs to 15 residues. The CDR3 is CASSLGGTGGTEAFF. In DNA form, the CDR3 reads TGTGCCAGCAGCCTAGGGGGGACAGGGGGGACTGAAGCTTTCTTT.

The genes are TRBV19 and TRBJ2-3; D might be TRBD2 (6 bases). In germline, CDR1 is LNHDA, CDR2 SQIVND (reference sequence). V was shortened by 5 bases and J by 0 bases, with 15 bases between the two germline ends. The CDR3 is 16 amino acids. The chain's CDR3 is CASSADLATSTDTQYF. CDR3 in DNA: TGTGCCAGTAGTGCTGATCTAGCGACTAGCACAGATACGCAGTATTTT.

V usage is TRBV27 and J usage is TRBJ1-2; possibly TRBD1 for D (5 bases). The CDR3 has 15 amino acids. Germline loops: CDR1 MNHEY, CDR2 SMNVEV (reference sequence). The V gene lost 4 bases and the J gene lost 1 base, with 13 bases spanning the gap. DNA of the CDR3: TGTGCCAGCAGTTCGACAGTTCTCTTTAACTATGGCTACACCTTC. Protein product: CASSSTVLFNYGYTF.

The chain is built from TRBV19 and TRBJ2-3; 7 bases fit TRBD2. Trimming at V came to 7 bases and at J to 3 bases, leaving 16 bases not matched to a gene. There are 17 residues in the CDR3. Germline lookup yields CDR1 LNHDA and CDR2 SQIVND (reference sequence). Written as DNA, the CDR3 is TGTGCCAGTATGGGGGTTAAGGCGGGGGAGTCGACAGATACGCAGTATTTT. Translated: CASMGVKAGESTDTQYF.

The chain links TRBV11-2 to TRBJ2-7; 7 nucleotides match TRBD2. The germline V gene has CDR1 SGHAT and CDR2 FQNNGV. The junction had 5 bases not matched to a gene; V was cut back by 5 bases and J by 4 bases. The CDR3 length is 13 residues. CDR3 DNA: TGTGCCAGCAGCGGGAGGGGTCGGTACGAGCAGTACTTC. This translates into CASSGRGRYEQYF.

The rearrangement uses TRBV5-1 and TRBJ1-2, with D perhaps TRBD1 (6 bases). The CDR3 length is 14 residues. With 0 bases removed from V and 6 bases from J, the gap between germline ends came to 12 bases. Germline CDR1 is SGHRS and CDR2 is YFSETQ. The CDR3 loop reads CASSLVAGVDGYTF. The CDR3 DNA sequence: TGCGCCAGCAGCTTGGTGGCAGGGGTGGATGGCTACACCTTC.

The chain employs TRBV29-1 and TRBJ2-2; 10 bases agree with TRBD1. The CDR3 is 14 residues long. The V and J ends lost 8 bases and 4 bases, in that order; junction bases with no gene match: 7. Looked up from germline, CDR1 is SQVTM and CDR2 is ANQGSEA. Here the CDR3 reads CSCGQGVGTGELFF. CDR3 nucleotides: TGCAGCTGCGGACAGGGGGTCGGCACCGGGGAGCTGTTTTTT.

In this sample, this clone turned up a few times. The genes are TRBV5-5 and TRBJ2-7, with TRBD2 as a possible D gene (6 bases). Trimming took off 0 bases at V and 4 bases at J, with 14 bases between the two ends. The CDR3 has 15 residues. CDR1 SGHKS and CDR2 YYEKEE come from the germline V gene (reference sequence). CDR3 nucleotides: TGTGCCAGCAGCTTGGAGGAGGGAATTTCGTACGAGCAGTACTTC. This translates into CASSLEEGISYEQYF. Full variable domain (missing parts from reference TRBV5-5 and TRBJ2-7): DAGVTQSPTHLIKTRGQQVTLRCSPISGHKSVSWYQQVLGQGPQFIFQYYEKEERGRGNFPDRFSARQFPNYSSELNVNALLLGDSALYLCASSLEEGISYEQYFGPGTRLTVT.

CDR3 protein: CASSEAIGARGYTF. The DNA of the CDR3 is TGTGCCAGCAGTGAAGCAATAGGGGCTCGAGGCTACACCTTC. The chain has TRBV6-1 and TRBJ1-2, with D possibly TRBD1 on 5 matching bases. The V gene's germline CDR1 is MNHNS and CDR2 SASEGT. V dropped 0 bases and J dropped 8 bases, with 13 bases sitting between them. The CDR3 has 14 residues.

This chain joins TRBV5-8 and TRBJ2-7; 8 positions match TRBD2. Germline CDR1 and CDR2: SGHTS and YDEGEE. Trimming at V came to 1 base and at J to 4 bases, leaving 7 bases not matched to a gene. The CDR3 spans 15 residues. The CDR3 nucleotides are TGTGCCAGCAGCTTGTCAAGAGGACTAGCTTACGAGCAGTACTTC. Translation: CASSLSRGLAYEQYF.

The chain is built from TRBV25-1 and TRBJ1-2; D remains ambiguous. Germline V gene sequence: CDR1 MGHDK, CDR2 SYGVNS. Trimming shortened V by 2 bases and J by 2 bases, and 9 bases separated the two germline ends. The CDR3 runs 14 residues. The CDR3 sequence is CASSEPGKNYGYTF. CDR3 DNA sequence: TGTGCCAGCAGTGAACCTGGCAAAAACTATGGCTACACCTTC.

Regarding this clone: At one end the junction does not follow the germline gene, possibly because of a read error. The genes are TRBV7-9 and TRBJ1-1; 9 nucleotides align to TRBD1. The CDR3 contains 14 residues. Germline V lookup: CDR1 SEHNR, CDR2 FQNEAQ (reference sequence). The CDR3 DNA reads TGTTCCAGCAGATTGGGACAGGGTAACACTGAAGCTTTCTTT. It translates to CSSRLGQGNTEAFF.

This clone was picked up a small number of times. The V call is TRBV10-3, the J call TRBJ2-2; 10 bases match TRBD1. Germline V CDR1 and CDR2: ENHRY, SYGVKD. The CDR3 extends over 16 amino acids. The trim removed 6 bases at V and 7 bases at J, leaving 11 bases unmatched. This CDR3 is CAISVLTGGEGGELFF. CDR3 in DNA: TGTGCCATCAGCGTACTGACAGGGGGCGAGGGCGGGGAGCTGTTTTTT.

Worth noting for this clone: It is likely a read error, because the conserved phenylalanine at the end of the CDR3 is missing. The J gene is TRBJ2-7, the V gene TRBV2, with TRBD2 matching over 13 bases. The V and J ends lost 6 bases and 5 bases, in that order; junction bases with no gene match: 4. Looked up from germline, CDR1 is SNHLY and CDR2 is FYNNEI. This CDR3 has 14 amino acids. The chain's CDR3 is CASRPGLAGHEQYL. DNA for the CDR3: TGTGCCAGCAGGCCGGGACTAGCGGGGCACGAGCAGTACCTC.

This clone has only a few counts. The V and J genes are TRBV10-3 and TRBJ2-7; D perhaps matches TRBD2 (6 bases). V was trimmed by 2 bases and J by 3 bases, leaving 11 bases between them. The CDR3 extends over 14 amino acids. Per the germline V gene, CDR1 is ENHRY and CDR2 is SYGVKD. The CDR3 loop is CAISEGQGGYEQYF. The CDR3 nucleotides read TGTGCCATCAGTGAGGGGCAGGGAGGCTACGAGCAGTACTTC.

The chain carries TRBV6-5 and TRBJ2-3, with TRBD2 identical over 9 bases. This CDR3 has 14 amino acids. Trimming took 6 bases from V and 3 from J; bases not matched to a gene: 4. Germline V gene lookup returns CDR1 MNHEY and CDR2 SVGAGI. CDR3 nucleotides: TGTGCCAGCAGCTCCGGACTAGCGACAGATACGCAGTATTTT. Translation: CASSSGLATDTQYF.

The chain combines TRBV7-9 with TRBJ2-1, with D possibly being TRBD1 (5 bases). There are 16 residues in the CDR3. Germline-derived CDR1 and CDR2 are SEHNR and FQNEAQ (reference sequence). V was pared by 2 bases and J by 0 bases, with 11 bases between. This CDR3 is CASSLRTQPSYNEQFF. Here the CDR3 DNA reads TGTGCCAGCAGCTTACGGACACAACCCTCCTACAATGAGCAGTTCTTC.

This chain joins TRBV14 and TRBJ1-2; 7 nucleotides match TRBD1. Per the germline V gene, CDR1 is SGHDN and CDR2 is FVKESK. This CDR3 has 15 amino acids. V lost 0 bases to trimming and J lost 4 bases; unmatched junction nucleotides: 5. CDR3 residues: CASSQEGGLRYGYTF. Here the CDR3 DNA reads TGTGCCAGCAGCCAAGAAGGGGGCCTTCGCTATGGCTACACCTTC.

The chain is built from TRBV27 and TRBJ1-4, with 7 bases aligning to TRBD1. The V gene end was trimmed by 5 bases and the J gene end by 8 bases; junction bases not matched to a gene: 8. Germline CDR1 and CDR2: MNHEY and SMNVEV (reference sequence). This CDR3 has 14 amino acids. The CDR3 DNA reads as TGTGCCAGCAGTAAGACAGGGTATGGAGAAAAACTGTTTTTT. Translating gives CASSKTGYGEKLFF.

Comment on this clone: The junction shows a germline mismatch at one end, possibly a read error. The chain couples TRBV7-9 to TRBJ2-7; D might be TRBD1 (6 bases). The CDR3 covers 14 residues. Germline V lookup: CDR1 SEHNR, CDR2 FQNEAQ (reference sequence). CDR3 nucleotides: TGTTCCAGCAGGGCCGAGGTAGGGGGCTACGAGCAGTACTTC. As protein: CSSRAEVGGYEQYF.

The chain is built from TRBV7-6 and TRBJ1-6; D is perhaps TRBD1 (5 bases). Deletions cut 2 bases from V and 10 bases from J, with 18 bases between. CDR3 length equals 16 residues. The germline V gene encodes CDR1 SGHVS and CDR2 FNYEAQ. The CDR3 region has the DNA TGTGCCAGCAGCTTAATGGACACTTCCACGGGCTCACCCCTCCACTTT. Translated: CASSLMDTSTGSPLHF.

V usage is TRBV2 and J usage is TRBJ1-1; TRBD1 matches 8 bases. V lost 4 bases, J lost 4 bases, and 11 bases stayed unmatched. Germline V gives CDR1 SNHLY, CDR2 FYNNEI. CDR3 length equals 16 residues. CDR3 sequence reads: CASSGSFDRGITEAFF. The CDR3 DNA reads as TGTGCCAGCAGTGGAAGTTTCGACAGGGGAATCACTGAAGCTTTCTTT.

The chain combines TRBV6-1 with TRBJ1-1, with TRBD1 matching over 10 bases. Trimming took 4 bases from V and 4 from J; bases not matched to a gene: 0. Germline CDR1 is MNHNS and CDR2 is SASEGT. This CDR3 comprises 13 residues. The CDR3 nucleotides read TGTGCCAGCAGTGGGACAGGGGGCACTGAAGCTTTCTTT. This translates into CASSGTGGTEAFF.

With respect to this clone: Mismatch with germline at one junction end may stem from a read error. V and J are TRBV7-9 and TRBJ2-7; possible D gene TRBD2, 6 bases. This CDR3 region has 14 residues. Germline-derived CDR1 and CDR2 are SEHNR and FQNEAQ (reference sequence). The CDR3 sequence: CSSSFRDGLMPPYF. The CDR3 nucleotides are TGTTCCAGCAGCTTCAGGGACGGACTAATGCCGCCGTACTTC. Drawing the rest from reference TRBV7-9 and TRBJ2-7, the complete variable domain is DTGVSQNPRHKITKRGQNVTFRCDPISEHNRLYWYRQTLGQGPEFLTYFQNEAQLEKSRLLSDRFSAERPKGSFSTLEIQRTEQGDSAMYLCSSSFRDGLMPPYFGPGTRLTVT.

V usage is TRBV4-1 and J usage is TRBJ2-7; 7 bases fit TRBD2. CDR3 size: 15 residues. Germline V gene sequence: CDR1 MGHRA, CDR2 YSYEKL. Unmatched junction bases numbered 5, after V lost 1 base and J lost 2 bases. In DNA, the CDR3 is TGCGCCAGCAGCCAAGCCGGGACTATTACCTACGAGCAGTACTTC. Translated: CASSQAGTITYEQYF.

This clone was seen a few times. This chain joins TRBV27 and TRBJ2-7; 10 bases agree with TRBD1. This CDR3 is built from 16 residues. Trimming removed 5 bases from V and 0 bases from J; junction bases left unmatched: 7. In germline, CDR1 is MNHEY, CDR2 SMNVEV (reference sequence). The CDR3 region has the DNA TGTGCCAGCAGTCTGCTCCGGACAGGGGGCTCCTACGAGCAGTACTTC. It codes for CASSLLRTGGSYEQYF.

This sequence joins TRBV5-6 and TRBJ2-4; 7 bases are shared with TRBD1. Germline V gives CDR1 SGHDT, CDR2 YYEEEE. There are 13 residues in the CDR3. V lost 4 bases and J lost 7; bases outside the gene matches: 5. CDR3 DNA: TGTGCCAGCAGCCCCCCGGGACAGAACATTCAGTACTTC. Residues: CASSPPGQNIQYF.